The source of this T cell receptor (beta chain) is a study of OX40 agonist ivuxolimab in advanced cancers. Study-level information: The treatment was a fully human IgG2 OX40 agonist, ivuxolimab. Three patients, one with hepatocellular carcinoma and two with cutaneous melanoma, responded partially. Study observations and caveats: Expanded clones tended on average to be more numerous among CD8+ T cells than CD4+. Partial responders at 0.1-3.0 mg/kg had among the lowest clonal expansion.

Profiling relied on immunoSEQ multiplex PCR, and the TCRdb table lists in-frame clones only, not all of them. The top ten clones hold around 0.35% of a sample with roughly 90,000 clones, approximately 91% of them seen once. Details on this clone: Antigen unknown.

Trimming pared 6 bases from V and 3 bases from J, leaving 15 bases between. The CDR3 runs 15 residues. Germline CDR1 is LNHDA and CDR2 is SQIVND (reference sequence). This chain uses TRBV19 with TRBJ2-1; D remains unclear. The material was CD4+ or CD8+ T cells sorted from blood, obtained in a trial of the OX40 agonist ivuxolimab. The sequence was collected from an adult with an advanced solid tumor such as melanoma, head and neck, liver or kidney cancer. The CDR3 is CASRSATANYNEQFF. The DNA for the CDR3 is TGTGCCAGTAGGTCTGCGACGGCGAACTACAATGAGCAGTTCTTC.